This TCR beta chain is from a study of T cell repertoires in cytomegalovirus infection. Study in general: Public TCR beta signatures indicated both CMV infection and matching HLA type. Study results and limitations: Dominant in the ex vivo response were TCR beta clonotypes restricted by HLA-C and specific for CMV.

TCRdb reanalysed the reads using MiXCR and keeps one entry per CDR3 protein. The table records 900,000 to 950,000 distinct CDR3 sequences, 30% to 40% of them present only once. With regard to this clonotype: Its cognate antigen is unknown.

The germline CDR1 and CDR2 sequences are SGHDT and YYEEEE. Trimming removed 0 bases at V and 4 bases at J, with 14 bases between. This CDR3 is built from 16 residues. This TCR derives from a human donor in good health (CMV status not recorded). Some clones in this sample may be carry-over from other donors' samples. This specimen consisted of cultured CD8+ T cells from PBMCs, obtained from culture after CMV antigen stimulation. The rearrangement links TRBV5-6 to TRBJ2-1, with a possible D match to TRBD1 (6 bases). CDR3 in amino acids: CASSLEGNRAYNEQFF. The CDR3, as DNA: TGTGCCAGCAGCTTGGAGGGCAACAGGGCGTACAATGAGCAGTTCTTC. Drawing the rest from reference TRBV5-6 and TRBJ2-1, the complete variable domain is DAGVTQSPTHLIKTRGQQVTLRCSPKSGHDTVSWYQQALGQGPQFIFQYYEEEERQRGNFPDRFSGHQFPNYSSELNVNALLLGDSALYLCASSLEGNRAYNEQFFGPGTRLTVL.